This TCR beta chain was recorded in a study of blood T cell repertoires in COVID-19. Study details: Acute and convalescent COVID-19 samples came from the United States, Italy and Spain. Sources were T cells, B-cell-depleted T cells, or PBMCs; the material itself was cDNA or gDNA.

Germline V gene data show CDR1 as SGHNT and CDR2 as YYREEE (reference sequence). With 6 bases removed from V and 1 base from J, the gap between germline ends came to 16 bases. This CDR3 is 15 amino acids long. Methods used by the authors: Amplification of reference gene primers was used by the study to estimate nucleated cell counts. TCRdb keeps only in-frame clones here, not all; method: immunoSEQ multiplex PCR. V and J calls and clone size are copied from that table; D and trimming were computed from the DNA. The sample has roughly 200,000 clones; approximately 90% are singletons. The sequence came from a woman aged 30 to 39 with active or convalescent COVID-19. Sample: peripheral blood. V usage is TRBV5-4 and J usage is TRBJ1-1, with D possibly TRBD1 on 5 matching bases. CDR3 loop: CASNAEQGSNTEAFF. The DNA of the CDR3 is TGTGCCAGCAATGCGGAGCAGGGATCGAACACTGAAGCTTTCTTT.